The text below deals with one T cell receptor beta chain. These data belong to a study of blood T cell repertoires in COVID-19. Turning to the study itself: Specimens from acute and convalescent COVID-19 originated in the United States, Italy and Spain.

V dropped 5 bases and J dropped 3; count of bases not matched to a gene: 10. Per the germline V gene, CDR1 is SNHLY and CDR2 is FYNNEI. The CDR3 length is 17 residues. The authors' processing: Amplifying reference gene primers gave estimates of nucleated cell counts. Sequencing used immunoSEQ multiplex PCR; TCRdb keeps in-frame clones, though not all of them. D and trimming come from the DNA, and the V and J calls and clone size come from that table. The data contain tens of thousands of clones, approximately 87% of them singletons. This clonotype was sampled from a human donor in a cohort sampled during active COVID-19. Sample: peripheral blood. V usage is TRBV2 and J usage is TRBJ2-3, with 11 bases identical to TRBD2. The CDR3 reads CASSPVTSGSGTDTQYF. Written as DNA, the CDR3 is TGTGCCAGCAGTCCCGTCACTAGCGGGAGTGGTACAGATACGCAGTATTTT.